The source of this TCR beta chain is a study of Ad26.COV2.S vaccination and SARS-CoV-2 variants. The ends lost 3 bases at V and 5 bases at J; junction bases unmatched: 12. The CDR3 is 17 residues long. CDR1 and CDR2 (germline): MNHNS, SASEGT. As concerns this clone: Its antigen is not identified.

Profiled with immunoSEQ multiplex PCR; TCRdb holds only in-frame clones, not every one. Of around 300,000 clones listed, approximately 90% are singletons. General study points: Vaccinees showed greater spike-specific TCR breadth than placebo recipients.

Treatment described: 15 to 20 received Ad26.COV2.S at low or high dose, single or two shots; five or six received placebo; per-sample allocation not given. Sampling happened 63 days after the first vaccine or placebo injection. V is TRBV6-1 and J is TRBJ2-3, with 9 bases fitting TRBD2. The receptor was isolated from a person aged 18 to 59 who received the Ad26.COV2.S COVID-19 vaccine or a placebo. The source was peripheral blood, collected in a trial of Ad26.COV2.S vaccine versus placebo. CDR3 in DNA: TGTGCCAGCAGTGAGCCCCGGCTAGCGGGGTTCGGAGATACGCAGTATTTT. This codes for CASSEPRLAGFGDTQYF.